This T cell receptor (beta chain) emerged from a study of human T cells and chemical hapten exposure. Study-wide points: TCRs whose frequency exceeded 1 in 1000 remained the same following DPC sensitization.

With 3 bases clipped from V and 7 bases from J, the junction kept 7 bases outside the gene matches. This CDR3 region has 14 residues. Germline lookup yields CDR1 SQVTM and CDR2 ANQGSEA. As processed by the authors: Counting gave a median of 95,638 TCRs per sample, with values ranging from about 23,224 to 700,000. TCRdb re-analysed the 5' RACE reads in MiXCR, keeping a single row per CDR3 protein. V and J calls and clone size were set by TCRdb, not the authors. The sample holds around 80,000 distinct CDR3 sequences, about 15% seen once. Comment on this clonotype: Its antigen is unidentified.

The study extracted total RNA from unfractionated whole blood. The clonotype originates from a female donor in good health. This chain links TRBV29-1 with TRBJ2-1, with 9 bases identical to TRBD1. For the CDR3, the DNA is TGCAGCGTTGACCGCCGGACAGGGGCAAATGAGCAGTTCTTC. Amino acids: CSVDRRTGANEQFF.